This T cell receptor beta chain was recorded in a study of technical replicates of blood from several donors. Assay: immunoSEQ multiplex PCR; the TCRdb copy retains only in-frame clones and omits some. There are approximately 94,000 clones in the sample; almost 97% occur only once, and approximately 0.37% lies in the top ten. The CDR3 is 13 residues long. Germline V lookup: CDR1 SGHTA, CDR2 FQGNSA. Trimming stripped 1 base from V and 5 bases from J, with 9 bases between. V and J are TRBV7-2 and TRBJ2-7; TRBD2 might be the D (5 bases). The TCR originated in a human donor in good health. The material sequenced was T cells isolated from PBMCs. The DNA for the CDR3 is TGTGCCAGCAGCTTAGTCCCGGGGAACGAGCAGTACTTC. This encodes CASSLVPGNEQYF.